The present TCR beta chain was sequenced within a study of blood T cells in healthy people across ages. Study-wide points: Per million T cells, the diversity of TCR beta decreased roughly linearly as age advanced. Estimates drawn from one million T cells were deemed to understate diversity.

Using a J-beta primer mix together with a sample-barcoded 5' primer, a second PCR was run for about 6 to 12 cycles. A template-switch adaptor containing 12 random nucleotides labeled each cDNA molecule. Using its own MiXCR run on the 5' RACE reads, TCRdb lists one record per CDR3 protein. Of about 970,000 distinct CDR3 sequences in the sample, around 54% were seen once. Peripheral blood samples of 9 to 10 milliliters were drawn from each donor. A few counts support this clonotype. Its antigen is still unknown. With 0 bases removed from V and 0 bases from J, the gap between germline ends came to 6 bases. The CDR3 extends over 15 amino acids. Per the germline V gene, CDR1 is MNHEY and CDR2 is SMNVEV (reference sequence).

The sample taken for sequencing was blood. This receptor was taken from a woman aged 60-75 years in good health. This rearrangement joins TRBV27 to TRBJ1-5, with D unresolved. CDR3 loop: CASSLSAYSNQPQHF. The CDR3 DNA reads as TGTGCCAGCAGTTTATCGGCGTATAGCAATCAGCCCCAGCATTTT.